This TCR beta chain was retrieved from a study of CD8 T cells in Susac syndrome. Study at large: Treatment at blood withdrawal was none, corticosteroids, or intravenous immunoglobulin alone in Susac syndrome patients.

Findings and caveats of the study: Clonal expansion was not seen in any Susac syndrome CD4+ T cell repertoire.

With 3 bases removed from V and 6 bases from J, the gap between germline ends came to 15 bases. CDR1 LNHDA and CDR2 SQIVND come from the germline V gene (reference sequence). CDR3 length: 15 residues. The RNA input was about 0.5 to 1 ug, and it was reverse transcribed with random hexamers. TCRdb reprocessed the immunoSEQ multiplex PCR reads with MiXCR, giving one entry per CDR3 protein. The sample carries 180,000 or so distinct CDR3 sequences, around 94% recorded once. Sequencing of TCR beta, carried out with a high-throughput approach, was applied to CD8+ and CD4+ T cells from the blood. TEMRA cells were FACS-enriched, and CD8+ and CD4+ T cells were isolated negatively. Concerning this clonotype itself: Its antigen remains unidentified.

Sequencing was carried out using CD4+ T cells from PBMCs. The TCR originated in a human donor with Susac syndrome. The genes are TRBV19 and TRBJ2-1; a possible D gene is TRBD2 (6 bases). CDR3 coding DNA: TGTGCCAGTAGTATCGATCCGGGGACTTTCAATGAGCAGTTCTTC. Translation: CASSIDPGTFNEQFF.